This is a list of T cell receptor beta chains from one sample in a study of T cells in Graves' hyperthyroidism and ophthalmopathy. TCRdb re-called the multiplex PCR reads through MiXCR, storing one row per CDR3 protein. The table has 300,000 to 450,000 distinct CDR3 sequences, approximately 13% seen once. The material sequenced was blood. The receptors originated from a woman between 18 and 29 years old with Graves' hyperthyroidism. Each CDR3 is given with its conserved first and last residue. The D gene is left open where the match is weak. The size field is filled for only some rows; it gives once, few, many or a size class.

D gene: -
clone size: many
V gene: TRBV28
J gene: TRBJ1-2
CDR3 DNA: TGTGCCAGCAGTTCCCCGGGGGACGTCGCTAACTATGGCTACACCTTC
CDR3 protein: CASSSPGDVANYGYTF

D gene: TRBD1
clone size: few
V gene: TRBV18
J gene: TRBJ2-1
CDR3 DNA: TGTGCCAGCTCAGGACAGGGGGCCTACAATGAGCAGTTCTTC
CDR3 protein: CASSGQGAYNEQFF

D gene: TRBD1
clone size: many
V gene: TRBV20-1
J gene: TRBJ1-5
CDR3 DNA: TGCAGTGCTCTAGGGACAGGGGGCTCTAGCAATCAGCCCCAGCATTTT
CDR3 protein: CSALGTGGSSNQPQHF

D gene: TRBD2
clone size: -
V gene: TRBV7-3
J gene: TRBJ2-7
CDR3 DNA: TGTGCCAGCAGCTCCGGACTAGCGGGAGTGTGGGAGCAGTACTTC
CDR3 protein: CASSSGLAGVWEQYF

D gene: TRBD1
clone size: many
V gene: TRBV20-1
J gene: TRBJ2-7
CDR3 DNA: TGCAGTGCTAGAGATTTCGGGGGACAGGGGATTTCCTACGAGCAGTACTTC
CDR3 protein: CSARDFGGQGISYEQYF

D gene: -
clone size: many
V gene: TRBV5-1
J gene: TRBJ1-2
CDR3 DNA: TGCGCCAGCAGCTTGTCAGACTCCATCTATGGCTACACCTTC
CDR3 protein: CASSLSDSIYGYTF

D gene: TRBD2
clone size: many
V gene: TRBV5-4
J gene: TRBJ2-7
CDR3 DNA: TGTGCCAGCAGCTTGGCGACTAGCGGGGGGAACGAGCAGTACTTC
CDR3 protein: CASSLATSGGNEQYF

D gene: -
clone size: many
V gene: TRBV7-2
J gene: TRBJ2-5
CDR3 DNA: TGTGCCAGCAGCTTAAGGGGTAGGAGTGAAGAGACCCAGTACTTC
CDR3 protein: CASSLRGRSEETQYF

D gene: -
clone size: many
V gene: TRBV7-2
J gene: TRBJ1-2
CDR3 DNA: TGTGCCAGCAGCGCCGACAGGAATAACTATGGCTACACCTTC
CDR3 protein: CASSADRNNYGYTF

D gene: -
clone size: many
V gene: TRBV7-9
J gene: TRBJ1-1
CDR3 DNA: TGTGCCGCGCTGGGGCAGCAGAACACTGAAGCTTTCTTT
CDR3 protein: CAALGQQNTEAFF

D gene: TRBD2
clone size: -
V gene: TRBV28
J gene: TRBJ2-1
CDR3 DNA: TGTGCCAGCAGTTTCCCGTGGCTAGCGGGATTAGATGAGCAGTTCTTC
CDR3 protein: CASSFPWLAGLDEQFF

D gene: -
clone size: -
V gene: TRBV19
J gene: TRBJ1-1
CDR3 DNA: TGTGCCAGTACCTCTCGGGACACCTCAAACACTGAAGCTTTCTTT
CDR3 protein: CASTSRDTSNTEAFF

D gene: -
clone size: many
V gene: TRBV6-2/TRBV6-3
J gene: TRBJ2-7
CDR3 DNA: TGTCCTGTCCGGGACCTAACCTACGAGCAGTACTTC
CDR3 protein: CPVRDLTYEQYF

D gene: TRBD2
clone size: many
V gene: TRBV3-1
J gene: TRBJ2-1
CDR3 DNA: TGTGCCAGCAGCTTCGGCGGGAGGCCGCTTAATGAGCAGTTCTTC
CDR3 protein: CASSFGGRPLNEQFF

D gene: -
clone size: many
V gene: TRBV24-1
J gene: TRBJ2-5
CDR3 DNA: TGTGCCACCAGTGATTTTACCGGGTCCCAAGAGACCCAGTACTTC
CDR3 protein: CATSDFTGSQETQYF

D gene: -
clone size: many
V gene: TRBV5-1
J gene: TRBJ2-2
CDR3 DNA: TGCGCCAGCAGCTTGGGCATCAGGACTGCGAACACCGGGGAGCTGTTTTTT
CDR3 protein: CASSLGIRTANTGELFF

D gene: -
clone size: -
V gene: TRBV14
J gene: TRBJ2-5
CDR3 DNA: TGTGCCAGCAGCCAAGAAATTTCGGCCCAGTACTTC
CDR3 protein: CASSQEISAQYF

D gene: TRBD2
clone size: many
V gene: TRBV6-2/TRBV6-3
J gene: TRBJ2-1
CDR3 DNA: TGTGCCAGCAGGGGAGCGGGACCAAACGACAATGAGCAGTTCTTC
CDR3 protein: CASRGAGPNDNEQFF

D gene: -
clone size: many
V gene: TRBV5-1
J gene: TRBJ2-5
CDR3 DNA: TGCGCCAGCCAAAGAGGGGACGGGGAGACCCAGTACTTC
CDR3 protein: CASQRGDGETQYF

D gene: -
clone size: many
V gene: TRBV12-3/TRBV12-4
J gene: TRBJ2-7
CDR3 DNA: TGTGCCAGCAGCAATGGGTGGGACGGCTTCGAGCAGTACTTC
CDR3 protein: CASSNGWDGFEQYF

D gene: -
clone size: few
V gene: TRBV6-8
J gene: TRBJ2-5
CDR3 DNA: TGTGCCAGCAGTTTTTCGTCGGTGCCGAATGGGGGGACCCAGTACTTC
CDR3 protein: CASSFSSVPNGGTQYF

D gene: -
clone size: -
V gene: TRBV6-6
J gene: TRBJ1-3
CDR3 DNA: TGTGCCAGCAGTTACTCGAGGAGCTCTGGAAACACCATATATTTT
CDR3 protein: CASSYSRSSGNTIYF

D gene: -
clone size: -
V gene: TRBV19
J gene: TRBJ2-2
CDR3 DNA: TGTGCCAGTAGTAAGAGGGCTCGTGACACCGGGGAGCTGTTTTTT
CDR3 protein: CASSKRARDTGELFF

D gene: TRBD1
clone size: many
V gene: TRBV28
J gene: TRBJ1-5
CDR3 DNA: TGTGCCAGCAGTTCAGGGGGCCGGGGCAATCAGCCCCAGCATTTT
CDR3 protein: CASSSGGRGNQPQHF

D gene: -
clone size: many
V gene: TRBV6-2/TRBV6-3
J gene: TRBJ2-3
CDR3 DNA: TGTGCCAGCAGTTCTATAGCGTCTCGGACAGATACGCAGTATTTT
CDR3 protein: CASSSIASRTDTQYF

D gene: -
clone size: many
V gene: TRBV20-1
J gene: TRBJ1-5
CDR3 DNA: TGCAGTGCTAGTTCAGAGAGCAATCAGCCCCAGCATTTT
CDR3 protein: CSASSESNQPQHF

D gene: TRBD2
clone size: few
V gene: TRBV19
J gene: TRBJ2-3
CDR3 DNA: TGTGCCAGCCGGACTAGCGGGCGGGCGGATACGCAGTATTTT
CDR3 protein: CASRTSGRADTQYF

D gene: -
clone size: many
V gene: TRBV12-3/TRBV12-4
J gene: TRBJ1-5
CDR3 DNA: TGTGCCAGCAGTTTTTCAGCGGTCGAAAATAGCAATCAGCCCCAGCATTTT
CDR3 protein: CASSFSAVENSNQPQHF

D gene: TRBD2
clone size: many
V gene: TRBV28
J gene: TRBJ2-7
CDR3 DNA: TGTGCCAGCAGTTACTCTAGCGGGAACCACGAGCAGTACTTC
CDR3 protein: CASSYSSGNHEQYF

D gene: TRBD1
clone size: many
V gene: TRBV7-3
J gene: TRBJ1-3
CDR3 DNA: TGTGCCAGCAGCCAAACAGGGGGCGGCGGAAACACCATATATTTT
CDR3 protein: CASSQTGGGGNTIYF

D gene: -
clone size: many
V gene: TRBV12-3/TRBV12-4
J gene: TRBJ2-3
CDR3 DNA: TGTGCCAGCAGTCTTCGACAGGAGAACACAGATACGCAGTATTTT
CDR3 protein: CASSLRQENTDTQYF

D gene: -
clone size: many
V gene: TRBV9
J gene: TRBJ1-4
CDR3 DNA: TGTGCCAGCAGCGTTGGGCGGTCTGAAAAACTGTTTTTT
CDR3 protein: CASSVGRSEKLFF

D gene: -
clone size: -
V gene: TRBV9
J gene: TRBJ1-1
CDR3 DNA: TGTGCCAGCAGCAACTCCACGGATCTCACTGAAGCTTTCTTT
CDR3 protein: CASSNSTDLTEAFF

D gene: -
clone size: many
V gene: TRBV11-2
J gene: TRBJ2-3
CDR3 DNA: TGTGCCAGCAGCCCAGGAGAAAGGGGCCTAGGCGGAGATACGCAGTATTTT
CDR3 protein: CASSPGERGLGGDTQYF

D gene: TRBD2
clone size: few
V gene: TRBV2
J gene: TRBJ2-5
CDR3 DNA: TGTACCAGCACTATCCGGGCTAGCGGGGAAGAGACCCAGTACTTT
CDR3 protein: CTSTIRASGEETQYF

D gene: TRBD1
clone size: many
V gene: TRBV3-1
J gene: TRBJ1-6
CDR3 DNA: TGTGCCAGCAGCCAAGATGCAGGGGGGAATTCACCCCTCCACTTT
CDR3 protein: CASSQDAGGNSPLHF

D gene: -
clone size: few
V gene: TRBV10-3
J gene: TRBJ2-5
CDR3 DNA: TGTGCCATCAGTGCCCCAGGTGGAGAGACCCAGTACTTC
CDR3 protein: CAISAPGGETQYF